The T cell receptor (beta chain) under discussion was sequenced for a study of preoperative IRX-2 immunotherapy in early breast cancer. Note on this clone: This specimen includes other DNA sequences encoding the same CDR3.

Produced via immunoSEQ multiplex PCR; TCRdb's table is partial and in-frame only. The sample holds approximately 98,000 clones, roughly 85% seen once. Germline CDR1 is MDHEN and CDR2 is SYDVKM. V was cut by 5 bases and J by 3 bases, with 7 bases left in between. The CDR3 length is 12 residues. Treatment described: preoperative locoregional IRX-2 cytokine immunotherapy. The genes are TRBV28 and TRBJ1-2, with D perhaps TRBD1 (6 bases). Sample: tumor tissue, taken after IRX-2 immunotherapy. This TCR was recovered from a human donor with breast cancer. Here the CDR3 DNA reads TGTGCCAGCAGTCGACAGGACTATGGCTACACCTTC. Protein sequence: CASSRQDYGYTF.